The clone carrying this T cell receptor beta chain has more than one count but fewer than ten. Together with a sample-barcoded 5' primer, a J-beta primer mix was included in a second PCR lasting 7 to 11 cycles. TCRdb reanalysed the 5' RACE reads using MiXCR and keeps one entry per CDR3 protein. The sample lists more than 600,000 distinct CDR3 sequences; 20% to 25% were seen once. This sample was taken from a study of blood T cells in healthy people across ages. V lost 7 bases and J 9 bases, leaving 10 bases between the germline ends. The CDR3 totals 10 residues. Germline loops: CDR1 SQVTM, CDR2 ANQGSEA. A further study also used this sample, focusing on T cells of mothers and their children. That work adds: Samples were obtained from three healthy Caucasian mothers and their six children. Each child contributed roughly 3 million TCR beta CDR3 reads, while each mother contributed over 10 million.

Input material: blood. This chain links TRBV29-1 with TRBJ2-1; no clear D gene. The clonotype was recovered from a boy between 10 and 17 years old in good health. The CDR3 here is CSGVRAEQFF. The CDR3 DNA follows: TGCAGCGGGGTTCGAGCTGAGCAGTTCTTC.